These T cell receptor beta chains were read from a single sample in a study of blood T cells in healthy people across ages. One entry per CDR3 protein results from TCRdb running MiXCR on the 5' RACE reads. The data hold hundreds of thousands of distinct CDR3 sequences, with 55% to 70% observed a single time. Sequenced material: blood. The receptors originated from a young man in good health. CDR3s leave out the opening cysteine and the closing phenylalanine or tryptophan. A D gene is named only where the DNA matches it firmly.

d_call,v_call,j_call,cdr3_aa
TRBD2,TRBV6-6,NA,ASSSERGFDYEQY
NA,TRBV21-1,TRBJ1-5,ASPILLQTFQGGSQPQH
NA,TRBV20-1,TRBJ1-5,SAQVGDQPQH
TRBD2,TRBV7-9,NA,ASSRPWTSGSPSEQY
TRBD2,TRBV20-1,TRBJ2-1,SPNPPLAGDNEQF
NA,TRBV6-1,TRBJ2-1,ASRAFETGEEF
TRBD2,TRBV2,TRBJ2-5,ASSQGLAGWQY
TRBD2,TRBV20-1,TRBJ2-7,SASGTSGNYEQY
TRBD2,TRBV7-4,TRBJ2-7,ASSQSGASSYEQY
NA,TRBV2,TRBJ2-2,ASNGGPQTGELF
TRBD1,TRBV12-3/TRBV12-4,TRBJ2-2,ANSARDRVSGELF
NA,TRBV27,TRBJ2-2,ASSFGTYTGELF
NA,TRBV6-6,TRBJ2-7,ASSKQGEYEQY
TRBD1,TRBV25-1,TRBJ1-6,ASSQGVNSPLH
NA,TRBV20-1,TRBJ1-3,SASREAGNTIY
TRBD2,TRBV20-1,TRBJ2-1,STTGTSSYNEQF
NA,TRBV4-2,TRBJ1-5,ASSQDGYNRANQPQH
TRBD2,TRBV6-4,TRBJ2-3,ASSEGTSGGATDAQY
TRBD2,TRBV30,TRBJ2-5,AWTSGTLETQY
TRBD2,TRBV6-2/TRBV6-3,NA,ASRLLARYEQY
NA,TRBV24-1,TRBJ1-2,ATSIPGVGYT
TRBD1,TRBV20-1,TRBJ2-5,SSTGPGGETQY
NA,TRBV5-1,NA,ASSFRLAEKALNEQY
TRBD2,TRBV10-3,NA,AISPYETSANYEQY
TRBD2,TRBV29-1,TRBJ2-1,SAVGLAGNNEQF
NA,TRBV6-2/TRBV6-3,TRBJ1-6,ASTSRPYNSPLH
NA,TRBV5-1,TRBJ2-7,ASSPSPGTRILRPEQY
NA,TRBV20-1,TRBJ1-1,SARSTGGYAEAF
NA,TRBV7-9,TRBJ2-7,ASSLEQGRPYEQY
NA,TRBV30,TRBJ2-4,AWSVQGVAKNIQY
NA,TRBV6-1,TRBJ2-1,ASSRTGLRSGSYNEQF
NA,TRBV4-1,TRBJ1-2,ASSQPGQLYGYT
TRBD2,TRBV18,TRBJ2-3,ASSPPIAGGRDTQY
NA,TRBV20-1,NA,SASSESNEQY
NA,TRBV20-1,TRBJ2-1,SARIGAGEQF
NA,TRBV7-2,TRBJ1-4,ASTQGLANEKLF
NA,TRBV7-7,TRBJ2-5,ASSFYNQETQY
NA,TRBV7-2,TRBJ1-6,ASSNGISNSPLH
TRBD1,TRBV9,NA,ASSVSGTGTDEQY
NA,TRBV10-3,TRBJ1-2,AISEGRYGYT
TRBD2,TRBV6-1,TRBJ2-7,ASSATGTSGYEQY
NA,TRBV29-1,NA,SVRTAYEQY